This passage covers 5 T cell receptor beta chains from one sample sequenced in a study of blood T cell repertoires in COVID-19. Data came from immunoSEQ multiplex PCR; TCRdb stores just in-frame clones and leaves some out. Of roughly 570,000 clones in the sample, around nine tenths are singletons; the top ten hold roughly 8%. The sequencing input was peripheral blood. Receptors originate from a woman aged 50 to 65 with COVID-19, enrolled during active disease.

The chain recombines TRBV6-5 with TRBJ1-1; D perhaps matches TRBD1 (5 bases). Germline V CDR1 and CDR2: MNHEY, SVGAGI. Trimming pared 6 bases from V and 12 bases from J, leaving 23 bases between. The CDR3 consists of 14 residues. CDR3 sequence (DNA): TGTGCCAGCAGCAGCCGGGGGTCCAGGGACTGGACTTTCTTT. Translating gives CASSSRGSRDWTFF.

V gene TRBV7-9 combines with J gene TRBJ2-7; TRBD2 matches 15 bases. After removal of 5 bases from V and 5 bases from J, the junction contained 10 bases not matched to a gene. Germline values: CDR1 SEHNR, CDR2 FQNEAQ (reference sequence). The CDR3 is made up of 17 amino acids. CDR3 sequence reads: CASSRTGTSGGWDEQYF. Here the CDR3 DNA reads TGTGCCAGCAGCCGCACAGGGACTAGCGGGGGGTGGGACGAGCAGTACTTC.

The V and J genes are TRBV2 and TRBJ2-5, with 9 bases identical to TRBD2. Germline V CDR1 and CDR2: SNHLY, FYNNEI. The CDR3 loop spans 16 amino acids. The V segment lost 8 bases and the J segment 5 bases; nucleotides outside the gene matches: 15. The CDR3 coding sequence is TGTGCCAGCGGGGGAAGGACTAGCGACGTGGGGGAGACCCAGTACTTC. This translates into CASGGRTSDVGETQYF.

This chain uses TRBV7-2 with TRBJ1-2; D is uncertain. Trimming pared 1 base from V and 1 base from J, leaving 7 bases between. CDR1 SGHTA and CDR2 FQGNSA come from the germline V gene. The CDR3 runs 14 residues. Written as DNA, the CDR3 is TGTGCCAGCAGCTTAGTGGGGAGTAACTATGGCTACACCTTC. Its translation: CASSLVGSNYGYTF.

As for this clone: This sample includes further DNA sequences coding for the same CDR3. V gene TRBV19 combines with J gene TRBJ1-1, with 9 bases identical to TRBD1. The ends lost 2 bases at V and 3 bases at J; junction bases unmatched: 1. Germline CDR1 and CDR2: LNHDA and SQIVND (reference sequence). The CDR3 is 14 amino acids. CDR3 loop: CASSIWTGDTEAFF. CDR3 DNA sequence: TGTGCCAGTAGTATATGGACAGGGGACACTGAAGCTTTCTTT.